The present entry profiles one T cell receptor (beta chain) with its context. This specimen comes from a study of blood T cell repertoires in COVID-19. Study-wide background: Whether acute or convalescent, the COVID-19 samples came from the United States, Italy and Spain. T cells, B-cell-depleted T cells, or PBMCs supplied cDNA or gDNA.

Authors' methods: Reference gene primer amplification in the assay estimated nucleated cell counts. Generated by immunoSEQ multiplex PCR, the TCRdb table keeps only in-frame clones and is missing some. V and J calls plus clone size are reproduced from that table; the DNA served to infer D and trimming. The repertoire consists of about 130,000 clones, with roughly three quarters occurring once and the leading ten covering roughly 35%. The V gene end was trimmed by 7 bases and the J gene end by 4 bases; junction bases not matched to a gene: 16. Germline V gene data show CDR1 as MNHEY and CDR2 as SMNVEV (reference sequence). The CDR3 length is 19 residues.

V is TRBV27 and J is TRBJ2-1, with TRBD2 matching 13 bases. Sequences were obtained from peripheral blood. The clonotype was recovered from a man between 35 and 55 years old with active or convalescent COVID-19. CDR3 bases: TGTGCCAGCACCCAACTTCCTGGGACTAGCGGGGTTTTATACAATGAGCAGTTCTTC. Translation: CASTQLPGTSGVLYNEQFF.